This T cell receptor (beta chain) comes out of a study of early T cells in non-severe SARS-CoV-2 infection. Study-wide context: Bulk RNA from unsorted whole blood was sequenced; chains were unpaired. The study's findings and limits: There was a bias toward anti-spike CD8 responses in VDJdb matching, which missed private and CD4 specificities.

To note about this clonotype: Its target is unknown.

Tagging with unique molecular identifiers was applied to individual cDNA molecules. One entry per CDR3 protein, called by TCRdb with MiXCR from the 5' RACE reads. The table shows roughly 40,000 distinct CDR3 sequences, with roughly 4.3% occurring only once. CDR1 is GTSNPN, CDR2 SVGIG, per germline (reference sequence). The CDR3 sequence is 15 residues long. Germline trimming cut 0 bases from V and 5 bases from J; bases unmatched to any gene: 4. The rearrangement uses TRBV30 and TRBJ2-1; 10 nucleotides line up with TRBD2. The sequenced sample consisted of whole blood. The receptor comes from an adult who was a healthcare worker with PCR-confirmed SARS-CoV-2 infection or an uninfected control (not recorded which). CDR3 sequence (DNA): TGTGCCTGGAGTGTATCTAGCGGGAGAAACAATGAGCAGTTCTTC. Its protein product is CAWSVSSGRNNEQFF.